The clone carrying this T cell receptor beta chain was found many times. What it binds is unknown. This specimen belongs to a study of T-cell reconstitution after alpha-beta-depleted transplantation in children. Molecular barcoding with unique molecular identifiers was used for the TCRbeta library. TCRdb ran MiXCR on the PCR reads and lists one entry per CDR3 protein. The top ten clones hold roughly 27% of a sample with 350,000 to 500,000 distinct CDR3 sequences, around two fifths of them seen once. V was pared by 1 base and J by 6 bases, with 13 bases of the junction left unmatched. The CDR3 sequence is 16 residues long. CDR1 is SGHKS and CDR2 is YYEKEE in the germline V gene (reference sequence). Study-wide results and caveats: About two months after transplant, alpha-beta T cells reportedly came from several hundred expanded graft clones. Surviving recipient T cells and thymic progenitors produced the high day-60 TCRbeta diversity seen in some patients. One year post-transplant, T-cell counts and diversity were largely derived from T cells produced anew.

The sequencing here drew on PBMCs, taken before TCRalphabeta/CD19-depleted stem cell transplant. The receptor was isolated from a girl aged 2-15 years with aplastic anemia, due to receive a stem cell transplant. V usage is TRBV5-5 and J usage is TRBJ2-7, with 7 bases fitting TRBD2. The CDR3 is CASSLMGGDSPSEQYF. As DNA, the CDR3 is TGTGCCAGCAGCTTGATGGGAGGGGATTCTCCATCCGAGCAGTACTTC.